One and the same sample provided the 6 T cell receptor beta chains below, sequenced in a study of blood T cell repertoires in COVID-19. Generated by immunoSEQ multiplex PCR, the TCRdb table keeps only in-frame clones and is missing some. This table has tens of thousands of clones, approximately 80% appearing once. Sequencing input: peripheral blood. These receptors all stem from a human donor in a cohort sampled during active COVID-19.

This clone has at least ten counts. The chain has TRBV6-5 and TRBJ1-1, with a possible D match to TRBD1 (6 bases). This CDR3 spans 15 amino acids. V lost 6 bases, J lost 1 base, and 15 bases lay in between. Per the germline V gene, CDR1 is MNHEY and CDR2 is SVGAGI. The CDR3 loop reads CASRPPLRGNTEAFF. DNA for the CDR3: TGTGCCAGCAGGCCCCCCCTCAGGGGGAACACTGAAGCTTTCTTT.

The V call is TRBV7-9, the J call TRBJ1-3; no reliable D call. The CDR3 consists of 14 residues. Germline V CDR1 and CDR2: SEHNR, FQNEAQ (reference sequence). Trimming left V 3 bases short and J 8 bases short, with 14 bases between. CDR3: CASSFGSVQDTIYF. The CDR3 nucleotides read TGTGCCAGCAGCTTCGGATCGGTCCAGGACACCATATATTTT.

The V call is TRBV29-1, the J call TRBJ1-2; TRBD1 matches at 7 bases. The germline V gene encodes CDR1 SQVTM and CDR2 ANQGSEA. The CDR3 contains 12 residues. V lost 3 bases and J lost 4; bases outside the gene matches: 2. The CDR3 loop is CSVDAGGYGYTF. Here the CDR3 DNA reads TGCAGCGTTGATGCAGGGGGCTATGGCTACACCTTC.

This clone was counted at least ten times. The chain carries TRBV6-1 and TRBJ1-5; D remains ambiguous. CDR3 length: 15 residues. V dropped 2 bases and J dropped 1 base, with 9 bases sitting between them. Germline CDR1 reads MNHNS; CDR2 reads SASEGT. The CDR3 nucleotides are TGTGCCAGCAGTGAATTGAGGTCCAGCAATCAGCCCCAGCATTTT. This sequence encodes CASSELRSSNQPQHF.

The V gene is TRBV3-1 (or the pseudogene TRBV3-2), the J gene TRBJ1-1, with D maybe TRBD1 (6 bases). The CDR3 sequence is 15 residues long. Deletions cut 4 bases from V and 1 base from J, with 13 bases between. Germline loops: CDR1 LGHDT, CDR2 YNNKEL (reference sequence). CDR3 sequence: CASSPSGTRNTEAFF. DNA for the CDR3: TGTGCCAGCAGCCCCTCAGGGACAAGGAACACTGAAGCTTTCTTT.

The gene calls are TRBV9 and TRBJ2-2; D gene uncertain. V dropped 4 bases and J dropped 0 bases, with 7 bases sitting between them. Germline CDR1 reads SGDLS; CDR2 reads YYNGEE. There are 14 residues in the CDR3. The CDR3 DNA sequence: TGTGCCAGCAGCCCGTTTTCGAACACCGGGGAGCTGTTTTTT. Its translation is CASSPFSNTGELFF.